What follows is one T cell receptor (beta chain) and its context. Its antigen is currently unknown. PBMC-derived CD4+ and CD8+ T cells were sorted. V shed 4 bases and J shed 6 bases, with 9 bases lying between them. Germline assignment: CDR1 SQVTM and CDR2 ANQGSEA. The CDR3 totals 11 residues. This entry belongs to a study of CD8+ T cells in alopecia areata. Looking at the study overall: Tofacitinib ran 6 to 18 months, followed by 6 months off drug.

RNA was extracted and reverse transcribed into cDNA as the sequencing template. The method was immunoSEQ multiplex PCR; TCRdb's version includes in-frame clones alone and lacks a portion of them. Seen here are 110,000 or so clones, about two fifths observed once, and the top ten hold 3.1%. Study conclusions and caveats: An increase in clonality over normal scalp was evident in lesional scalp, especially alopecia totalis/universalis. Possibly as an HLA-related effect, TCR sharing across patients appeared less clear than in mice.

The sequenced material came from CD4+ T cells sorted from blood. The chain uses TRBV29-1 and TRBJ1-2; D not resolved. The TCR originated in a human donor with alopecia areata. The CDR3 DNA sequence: TGCAGCGTTGTCGTGTTAAATGGCTACACCTTC. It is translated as CSVVVLNGYTF.